A single sample gave rise to the 8 T cell receptor beta chains below, sequenced in a study of blood T cells in healthy people across ages. It was with a sample-barcoded 5' primer and a J-beta primer mix that a second PCR of roughly 6 to 12 cycles was run. MiXCR was run by TCRdb on the 5' RACE reads, yielding one entry per CDR3 protein. The data contain hundreds of thousands of distinct CDR3 sequences, 56% of them seen just once; the ten biggest clones take up roughly 25%. Specimen: blood. The receptors here all came from a man aged 35 to 55 in good health.

This clonotype was picked up a small number of times. The chain combines TRBV11-1 with TRBJ1-6; D unclear. Trimming cost V 2 bases and J 5 bases, with 10 bases left between them. Germline CDR1 is SGHAT and CDR2 is FQDESV (reference sequence). The CDR3 covers 15 residues. CDR3 loop: CASSLRRHDNSPLHF. CDR3 nucleotide sequence: TGTGCCAGCAGCTTACGGCGCCATGATAATTCACCCCTCCACTTT.

V and J are TRBV12-3 or TRBV12-4 and TRBJ2-3, with D perhaps TRBD1 or TRBD2 (6 bases each). V was trimmed by 6 bases and J by 2 bases, leaving 18 bases between them. This CDR3 is built from 16 residues. This CDR3 reads CASSLFGGGNTDTQYF. CDR3 sequence (DNA): TGTGCCAGCAGCCTCTTTGGAGGGGGGAACACAGATACGCAGTATTTT.

This clonotype came up a few times. The rearrangement links TRBV6-5 to TRBJ1-5, with D unclear. Germline V lookup: CDR1 MNHEY, CDR2 SVGAGI. The CDR3 runs to 13 residues. Trimming took off 0 bases at V and 5 bases at J, with 5 bases between the two ends. CDR3 in amino acids: CASSYSRDQPQHF. The CDR3 region has the DNA TGTGCCAGCAGTTACTCTAGGGATCAGCCCCAGCATTTT.

This clonotype showed up just a few times. V usage is TRBV5-6 and J usage is TRBJ2-3; 12 bases align to TRBD2. V shed 3 bases, J shed 3 bases, and the junction held 5 bases outside the gene matches. Germline CDR1 is SGHDT and CDR2 is YYEEEE. This CDR3 has 16 residues. CDR3 amino acids: CASSSILAGGTDTQYF. Here the CDR3 DNA reads TGTGCCAGCAGCTCGATACTAGCGGGGGGAACAGATACGCAGTATTTT.

The chain employs TRBV9 and TRBJ2-2; D is undetermined. V was pared by 0 bases and J by 2 bases, with 8 bases between. This CDR3 has 15 residues. Germline CDR1 and CDR2: SGDLS and YYNGEE. The CDR3 bases are TGTGCCAGCAGCGTAGCGGCGGCCAACACCGGGGAGCTGTTTTTT. Residues: CASSVAAANTGELFF.

The chain employs TRBV11-3 and TRBJ2-1; 11 bases map to TRBD2. CDR1 and CDR2 from the germline V gene are SGHNT and YENEEA. V was pared by 4 bases and J by 6 bases, with 11 bases of the junction left unmatched. The CDR3 totals 17 residues. The CDR3 DNA reads TGTGCCAGCAGCTCCCTCACCGGGACTAGCGGAGCCAATGAGCAGTTCTTC. Protein: CASSSLTGTSGANEQFF.

V and J are TRBV29-1 and TRBJ2-1; D perhaps matches TRBD2 (6 bases). Germline V gene data show CDR1 as SQVTM and CDR2 as ANQGSEA. This CDR3 has 15 amino acids. Trimming removed 2 bases at V and 2 bases at J, with 13 bases between. The CDR3 protein is CSVETGRSAYNEQFF. Written as DNA, the CDR3 is TGCAGCGTTGAAACTGGGAGGTCGGCCTACAATGAGCAGTTCTTC.

This clonotype has more than one count but fewer than ten. The chain joins TRBV29-1 to TRBJ2-4; 12 bases match TRBD1. With the DNA end fitting TRBJ2-7 better, the J assignment may be wrong. The germline gives CDR1 SQVTM, CDR2 ANQGSEA. This CDR3 contains 19 residues. The CDR3 DNA follows: TGCAGCGTTGTTGTCGGCATCGGGACAGGGGGCTCAAACCACCTCGAGCAGTACTTC. It encodes CSVVVGIGTGGSNHLEQYF.